Sequencing of this T cell receptor (beta chain) was carried out in a study of T cells after yellow fever vaccination. The CDR3 loop spans 14 amino acids. V shed 6 bases and J shed 8 bases, with 17 bases lying between them. Study-wide results and limits: Abundant bulk-population clonotypes could contaminate the FACS-sorted repertoires.

TCRdb processed the 5' RACE reads anew with MiXCR; each CDR3 protein has one entry. The sample has roughly 340,000 distinct CDR3 sequences; almost 4% are singletons. This clonotype came up a few times. The antigen is unknown. The sequence came from a man aged 18 to 30 who received the YFV17D yellow fever vaccine. The input for sequencing was PBMCs, taken 5 days after the yellow fever booster vaccination. This rearrangement joins TRBV12-3 or TRBV12-4 to TRBJ1-3; tentative D call: TRBD1 (5 bases). In DNA, the CDR3 is TGTGCCAGCAGCGACAGCAAAGGTCTTCACACCATATATTTT. Residues: CASSDSKGLHTIYF.